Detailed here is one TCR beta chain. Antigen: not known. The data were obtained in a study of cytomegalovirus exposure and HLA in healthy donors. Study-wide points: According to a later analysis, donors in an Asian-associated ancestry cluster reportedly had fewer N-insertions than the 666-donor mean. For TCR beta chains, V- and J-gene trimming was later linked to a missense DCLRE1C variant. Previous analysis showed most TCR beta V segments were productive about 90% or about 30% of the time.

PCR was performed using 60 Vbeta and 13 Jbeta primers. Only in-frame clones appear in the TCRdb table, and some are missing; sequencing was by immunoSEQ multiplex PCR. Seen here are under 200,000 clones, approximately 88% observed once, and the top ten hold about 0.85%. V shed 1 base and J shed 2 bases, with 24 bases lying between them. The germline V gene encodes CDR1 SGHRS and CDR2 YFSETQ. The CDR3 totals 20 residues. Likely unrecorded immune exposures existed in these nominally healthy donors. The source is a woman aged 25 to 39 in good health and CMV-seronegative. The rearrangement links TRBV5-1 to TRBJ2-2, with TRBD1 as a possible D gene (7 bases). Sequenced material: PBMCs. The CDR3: CASSLRGTAQISGNTGELFF. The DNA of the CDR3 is TGCGCCAGCAGCTTGAGGGGGACAGCCCAAATTAGCGGCAACACCGGGGAGCTGTTTTTT.